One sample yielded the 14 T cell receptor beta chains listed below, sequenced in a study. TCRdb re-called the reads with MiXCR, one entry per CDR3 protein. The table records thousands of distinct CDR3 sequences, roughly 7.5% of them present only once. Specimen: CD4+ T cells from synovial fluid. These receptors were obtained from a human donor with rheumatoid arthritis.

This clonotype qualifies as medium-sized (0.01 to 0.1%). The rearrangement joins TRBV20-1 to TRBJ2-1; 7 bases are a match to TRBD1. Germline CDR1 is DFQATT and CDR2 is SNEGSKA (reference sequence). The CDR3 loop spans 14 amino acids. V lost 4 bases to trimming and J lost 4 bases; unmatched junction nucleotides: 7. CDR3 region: CSAKTGQQYNEQFF. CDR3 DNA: TGCAGTGCTAAGACAGGGCAGCAATACAATGAGCAGTTCTTC.

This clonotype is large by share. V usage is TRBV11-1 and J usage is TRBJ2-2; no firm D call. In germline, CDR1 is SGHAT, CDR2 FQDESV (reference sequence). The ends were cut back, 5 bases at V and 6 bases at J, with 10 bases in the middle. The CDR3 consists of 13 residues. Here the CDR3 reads CASSPDRAGELFF. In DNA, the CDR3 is TGTGCCAGCAGCCCTGACCGGGCCGGGGAGCTGTTTTTT.

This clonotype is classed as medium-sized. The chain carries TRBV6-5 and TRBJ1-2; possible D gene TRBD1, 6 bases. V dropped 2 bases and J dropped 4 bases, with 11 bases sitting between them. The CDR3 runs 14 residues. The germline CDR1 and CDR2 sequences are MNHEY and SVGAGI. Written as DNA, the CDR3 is TGTGCCAGCAGTTACGGGGGGGGCGGCTATGGCTACACCTTC. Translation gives CASSYGGGGYGYTF.

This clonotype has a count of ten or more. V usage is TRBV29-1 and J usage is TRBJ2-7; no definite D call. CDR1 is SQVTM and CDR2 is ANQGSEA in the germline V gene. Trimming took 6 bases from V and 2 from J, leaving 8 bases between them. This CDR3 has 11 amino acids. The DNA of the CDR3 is TGCAGCGTCCTTAACGCCTACGAGCAGTACTTC. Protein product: CSVLNAYEQYF.

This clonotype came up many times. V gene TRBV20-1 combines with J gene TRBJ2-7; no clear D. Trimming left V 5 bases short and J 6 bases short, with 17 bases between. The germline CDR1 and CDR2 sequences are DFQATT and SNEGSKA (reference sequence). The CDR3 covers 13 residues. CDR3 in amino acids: CSAPSEDRLEQYF. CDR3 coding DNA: TGCAGTGCTCCTTCCGAGGACCGGCTCGAGCAGTACTTC.

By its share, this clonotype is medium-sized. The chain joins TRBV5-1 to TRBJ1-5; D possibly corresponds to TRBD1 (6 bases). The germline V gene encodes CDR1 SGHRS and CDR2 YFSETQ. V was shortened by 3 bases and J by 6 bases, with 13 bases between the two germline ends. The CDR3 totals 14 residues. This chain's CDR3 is CASSSDSGGQPQHF. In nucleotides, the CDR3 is TGCGCCAGCAGCTCGGACAGCGGGGGTCAGCCCCAGCATTTT. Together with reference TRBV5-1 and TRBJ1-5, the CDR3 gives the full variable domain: KAGVTQTPRYLIKTRGQQVTLSCSPISGHRSVSWYQQTPGQGLQFLFEYFSETQRNKGNFPGRFSGRQFSNSRSEMNVSTLELGDSALYLCASSSDSGGQPQHFGDGTRLSIL.

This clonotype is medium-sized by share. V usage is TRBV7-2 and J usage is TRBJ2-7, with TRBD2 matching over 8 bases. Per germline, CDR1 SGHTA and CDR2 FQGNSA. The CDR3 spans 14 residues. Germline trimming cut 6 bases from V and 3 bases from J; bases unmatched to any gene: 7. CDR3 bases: TGTGCCAGCAGAAGGGGACTAGAGAACTACGAGCAGTACTTC. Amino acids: CASRRGLENYEQYF.

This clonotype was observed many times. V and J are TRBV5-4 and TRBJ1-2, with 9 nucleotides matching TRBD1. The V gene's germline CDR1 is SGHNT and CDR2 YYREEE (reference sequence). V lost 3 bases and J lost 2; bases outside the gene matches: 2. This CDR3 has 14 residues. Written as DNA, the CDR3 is TGTGCCAGCAGCTATGACAGGGGGAACTATGGCTACACCTTC. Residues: CASSYDRGNYGYTF.

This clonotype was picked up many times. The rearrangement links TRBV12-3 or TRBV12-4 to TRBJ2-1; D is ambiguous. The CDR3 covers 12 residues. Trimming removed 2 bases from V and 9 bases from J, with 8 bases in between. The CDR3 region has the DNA TGTGCCAGCAGTTTATTTTTGGGTGAGCAGTTCTTC. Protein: CASSLFLGEQFF.

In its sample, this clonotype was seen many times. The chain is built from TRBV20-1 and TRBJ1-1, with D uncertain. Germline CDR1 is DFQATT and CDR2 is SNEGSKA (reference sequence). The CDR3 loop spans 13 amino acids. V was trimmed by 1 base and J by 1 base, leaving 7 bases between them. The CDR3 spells CSARVGSNTEAFF. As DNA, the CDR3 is TGCAGTGCTAGAGTCGGGTCGAACACTGAAGCTTTCTTT.

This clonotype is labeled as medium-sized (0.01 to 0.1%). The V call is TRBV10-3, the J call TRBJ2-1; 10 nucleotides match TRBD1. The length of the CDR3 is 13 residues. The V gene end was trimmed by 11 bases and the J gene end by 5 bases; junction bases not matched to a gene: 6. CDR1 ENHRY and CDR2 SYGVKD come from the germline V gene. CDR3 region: CASGQGVDNEQFF. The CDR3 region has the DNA TGTGCCTCTGGACAGGGGGTCGACAATGAGCAGTTCTTC.

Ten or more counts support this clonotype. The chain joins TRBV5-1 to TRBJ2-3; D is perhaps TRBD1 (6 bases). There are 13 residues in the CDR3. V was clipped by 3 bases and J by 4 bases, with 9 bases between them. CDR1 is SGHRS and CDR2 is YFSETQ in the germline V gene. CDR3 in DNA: TGCGCCAGCAGCTCCACAGGGTCAGATACGCAGTATTTT. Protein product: CASSSTGSDTQYF.

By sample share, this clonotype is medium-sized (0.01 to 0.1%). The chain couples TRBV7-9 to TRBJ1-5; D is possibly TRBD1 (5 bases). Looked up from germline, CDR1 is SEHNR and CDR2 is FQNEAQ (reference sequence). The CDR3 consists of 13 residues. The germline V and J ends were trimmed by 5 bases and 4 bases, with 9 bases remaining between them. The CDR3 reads CASSRDGNQPQHF. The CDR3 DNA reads TGTGCCAGCAGCAGGGACGGGAATCAGCCCCAGCATTTT.

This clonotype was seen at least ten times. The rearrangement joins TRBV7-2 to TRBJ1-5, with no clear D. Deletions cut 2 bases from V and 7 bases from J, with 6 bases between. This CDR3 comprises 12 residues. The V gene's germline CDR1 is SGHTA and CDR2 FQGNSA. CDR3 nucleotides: TGTGCCAGCAGCTTAAATGGGCAGCCCCAGCATTTT. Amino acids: CASSLNGQPQHF.